This T cell receptor beta chain was documented in a study of blood T cell repertoires in COVID-19. CDR3 length equals 14 residues. V lost 0 bases and J lost 10; bases outside the gene matches: 2. Germline CDR1 reads ENHRY; CDR2 reads SYGVKD. Measured with immunoSEQ multiplex PCR; TCRdb has only the in-frame clones, and not every one. Among about 320,000 clones listed, over 90% were seen once. V and J are TRBV10-3 and TRBJ1-6, with 8 bases matching TRBD1. Sequenced material: PBMCs or T cells enriched from blood (not recorded which). This sequence originates from a young woman who had been exposed to COVID-19. In DNA form, the CDR3 reads TGTGCCATCAGTGAGTCTACAGGGGGATCACCCCTCCACTTT. This sequence encodes CAISESTGGSPLHF.